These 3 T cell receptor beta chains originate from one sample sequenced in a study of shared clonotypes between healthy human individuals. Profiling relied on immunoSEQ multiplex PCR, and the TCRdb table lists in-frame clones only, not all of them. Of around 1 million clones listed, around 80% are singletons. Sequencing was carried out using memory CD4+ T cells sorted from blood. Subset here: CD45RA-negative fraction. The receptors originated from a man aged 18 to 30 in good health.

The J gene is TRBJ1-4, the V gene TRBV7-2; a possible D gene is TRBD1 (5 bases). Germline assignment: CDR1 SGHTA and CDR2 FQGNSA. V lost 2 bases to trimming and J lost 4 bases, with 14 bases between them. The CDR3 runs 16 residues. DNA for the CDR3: TGTGCCAGCAGCTTAAGAGAGAGGGGAATTAATGAAAAACTGTTTTTT. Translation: CASSLRERGINEKLFF.

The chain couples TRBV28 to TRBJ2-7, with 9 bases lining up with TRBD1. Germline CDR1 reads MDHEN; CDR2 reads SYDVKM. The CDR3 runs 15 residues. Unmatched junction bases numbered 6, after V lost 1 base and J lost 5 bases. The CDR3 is CASSLFGTGFNEQYF. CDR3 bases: TGTGCCAGCAGTTTATTTGGGACAGGGTTCAACGAGCAGTACTTC.

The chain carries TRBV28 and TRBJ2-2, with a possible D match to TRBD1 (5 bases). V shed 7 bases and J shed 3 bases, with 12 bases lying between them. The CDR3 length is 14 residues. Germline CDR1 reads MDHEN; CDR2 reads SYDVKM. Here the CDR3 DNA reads TGTGCCAGCACCAGCAGGGCTGACACCGGGGAGCTGTTTTTT. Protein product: CASTSRADTGELFF.